This T cell receptor (beta chain) was identified in a study of T cells in Graves' hyperthyroidism and ophthalmopathy. This clonotype was recorded at least ten times. What it binds is not known. Trimming removed 5 bases from V and 1 base from J; junction bases left unmatched: 6. CDR1 and CDR2 (germline): DFQATT, SNEGSKA (reference sequence). This CDR3 region has 14 residues. Notes on the study in general: Also found in blood were most expanded thyroid clonotypes above 0.001.

Diagnoses were made from clinical symptoms, serum measures (thyroxine and TRAb), thyroid ultrasound and orbital computed tomography. TCR beta CDR3 regions were amplified from RNA. A set of HTBI primers served as the primers for a first-round RT-PCR of the TCR CDR3. Via MiXCR, TCRdb re-called the multiplex PCR reads, giving one row per CDR3 protein. Of about 500,000 distinct CDR3 sequences listed, approximately 15% were seen once; the top ten hold around a sixth. V usage is TRBV20-1 and J usage is TRBJ2-3, with 7 bases lining up with TRBD2. Sequencing was carried out using blood. The TCR originated in a woman aged 18-29 years with Graves' hyperthyroidism. The DNA for the CDR3 is TGCAGTGCTGGCGAGCTAGCGGGCACAGATACGCAGTATTTT. Amino acids: CSAGELAGTDTQYF.